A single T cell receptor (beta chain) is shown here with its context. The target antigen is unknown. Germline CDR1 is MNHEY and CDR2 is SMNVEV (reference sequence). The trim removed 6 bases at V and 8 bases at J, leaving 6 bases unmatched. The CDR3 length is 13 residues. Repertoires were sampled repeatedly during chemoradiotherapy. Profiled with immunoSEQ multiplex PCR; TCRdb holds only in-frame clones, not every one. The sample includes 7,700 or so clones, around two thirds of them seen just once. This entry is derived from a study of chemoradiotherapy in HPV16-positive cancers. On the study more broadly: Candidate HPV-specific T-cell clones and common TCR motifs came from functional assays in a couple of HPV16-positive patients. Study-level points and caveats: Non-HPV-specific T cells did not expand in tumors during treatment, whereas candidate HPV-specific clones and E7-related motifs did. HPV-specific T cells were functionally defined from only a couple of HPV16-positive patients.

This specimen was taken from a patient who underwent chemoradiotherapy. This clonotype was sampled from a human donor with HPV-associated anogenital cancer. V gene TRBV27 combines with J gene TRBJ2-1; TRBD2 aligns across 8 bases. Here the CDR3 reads CASRIRAGDEQFF. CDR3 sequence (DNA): TGTGCCAGCAGGATAAGAGCGGGAGATGAGCAGTTCTTC.